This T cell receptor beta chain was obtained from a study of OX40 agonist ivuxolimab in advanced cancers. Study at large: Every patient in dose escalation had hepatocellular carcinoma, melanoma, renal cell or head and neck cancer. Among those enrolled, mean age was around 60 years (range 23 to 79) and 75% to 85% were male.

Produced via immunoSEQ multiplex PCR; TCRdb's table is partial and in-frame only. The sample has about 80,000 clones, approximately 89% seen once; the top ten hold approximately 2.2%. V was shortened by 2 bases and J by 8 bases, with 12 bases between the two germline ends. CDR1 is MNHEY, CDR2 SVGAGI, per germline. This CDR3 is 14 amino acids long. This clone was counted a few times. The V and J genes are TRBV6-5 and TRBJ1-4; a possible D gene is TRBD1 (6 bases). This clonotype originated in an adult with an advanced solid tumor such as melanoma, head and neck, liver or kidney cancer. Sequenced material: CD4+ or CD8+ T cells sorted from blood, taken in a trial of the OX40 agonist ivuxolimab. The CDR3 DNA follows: TGTGCCAGCAGTTACAGGGGGTTTAAGGAAAAACTGTTTTTT. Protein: CASSYRGFKEKLFF.